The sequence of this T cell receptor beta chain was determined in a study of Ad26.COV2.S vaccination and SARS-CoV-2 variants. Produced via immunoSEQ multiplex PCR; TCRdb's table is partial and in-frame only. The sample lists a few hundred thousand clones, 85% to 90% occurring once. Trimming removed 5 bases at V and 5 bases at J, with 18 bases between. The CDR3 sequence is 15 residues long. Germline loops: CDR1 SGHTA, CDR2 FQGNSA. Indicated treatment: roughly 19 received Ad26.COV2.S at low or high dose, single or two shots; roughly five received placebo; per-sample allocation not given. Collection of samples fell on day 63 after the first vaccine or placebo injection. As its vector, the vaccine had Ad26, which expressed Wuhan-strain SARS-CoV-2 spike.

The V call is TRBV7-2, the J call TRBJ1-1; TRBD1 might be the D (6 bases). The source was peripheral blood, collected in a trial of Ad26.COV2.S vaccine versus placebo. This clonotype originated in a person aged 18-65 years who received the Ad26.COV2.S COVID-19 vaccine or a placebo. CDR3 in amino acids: CASSPPGAPRTEAFF. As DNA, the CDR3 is TGTGCCAGCAGCCCCCCAGGGGCCCCGAGGACTGAAGCTTTCTTT.